Listed below are T cell receptor beta chains from one sample, sequenced in a study of cytomegalovirus exposure and HLA in healthy donors. The repertoire was sequenced with immunoSEQ multiplex PCR; TCRdb's copy has only in-frame clones and lacks some. The table records approximately 200,000 clones, around 80% of them present only once. The sample comprised PBMCs. The receptors derive from a man aged 40-50 years in good health and CMV-seronegative. Both conserved end residues are part of each CDR3. The order of the fields is clone size, D gene, CDR3 length, J gene, V gene, CDR3 protein, CDR3 DNA. The D gene is left open where the match is weak. Some rows mark clone size as missing; the rest say once, few, many or name a class of expanded clone.

size: -
D: -
length: 12
J: TRBJ1-5
V: TRBV5-4
CDR3: CASSFGNQPQHF
DNA: TGTGCCAGCAGCTTCGGCAATCAGCCCCAGCATTTT

size: -
D: TRBD2
length: 16
J: TRBJ2-3
V: TRBV15
CDR3: CATSRSGSGRGDTQYF
DNA: TGTGCCACCAGCAGATCTGGTAGCGGGAGGGGAGATACGCAGTATTTT

size: -
D: -
length: 15
J: TRBJ2-1
V: TRBV10-3
CDR3: CAISESGTSYNEQFF
DNA: TGTGCCATCAGTGAGTCAGGGACATCCTACAATGAGCAGTTCTTC

size: -
D: -
length: 15
J: TRBJ2-7
V: TRBV7-2
CDR3: CASSLEAGRSYEQYF
DNA: TGTGCCAGCAGCTTAGAAGCGGGCCGCTCCTACGAGCAGTACTTC

size: -
D: TRBD1
length: 15
J: TRBJ1-2
V: TRBV5-6
CDR3: CASSAGTGNSYGYTF
DNA: TGTGCCAGCAGCGCCGGGACAGGGAACAGCTATGGCTACACCTTC

size: -
D: TRBD2
length: 16
J: TRBJ2-2
V: TRBV9
CDR3: CASSRGLAGASGELFF
DNA: TGTGCCAGCAGCCGGGGGCTAGCGGGAGCGTCCGGGGAGCTGTTTTTT

size: -
D: TRBD1
length: 13
J: TRBJ1-1
V: TRBV7-9
CDR3: CASRQGVNTEAFF
DNA: TGTGCCAGCCGACAGGGGGTGAACACTGAAGCTTTCTTT

size: few
D: -
length: 11
J: TRBJ1-1
V: TRBV10-3
CDR3: CAISEDSSAFF
DNA: TGTGCCATCAGTGAGGACAGTTCCGCTTTCTTT

size: -
D: TRBD2
length: 18
J: TRBJ2-3
V: TRBV5-1
CDR3: CASSQGLAGGPGTDTQYF
DNA: TGCGCCAGCAGTCAGGGACTAGCGGGAGGGCCGGGCACAGATACGCAGTATTTT

size: -
D: TRBD2
length: 18
J: TRBJ2-1
V: TRBV16
CDR3: CASSQLTSGGFSYNEQFF
DNA: TGTGCCAGCAGCCAATTAACTAGCGGGGGGTTCTCCTACAATGAGCAGTTCTTC

size: -
D: TRBD1
length: 14
J: TRBJ1-1
V: TRBV30
CDR3: CAWSRGQGTTEAFF
DNA: TGTGCCTGGAGTCGGGGACAGGGGACCACTGAAGCTTTCTTT

size: -
D: -
length: 14
J: TRBJ1-1
V: TRBV6-6
CDR3: CASSYAGRGTEAFF
DNA: TGTGCCAGCAGTTACGCTGGGAGGGGCACTGAAGCTTTCTTT

size: once
D: TRBD1
length: 15
J: TRBJ2-2
V: TRBV9
CDR3: CASSVTGGVAGELFF
DNA: TGTGCCAGCAGCGTTACAGGGGGCGTCGCCGGGGAGCTGTTTTTT

size: few
D: -
length: 13
J: TRBJ1-1
V: TRBV6-5
CDR3: CASRGGRGTEAFF
DNA: TGTGCCAGCAGGGGGGGGAGAGGCACTGAAGCTTTCTTT

size: -
D: TRBD2
length: 16
J: TRBJ2-7
V: TRBV6-5
CDR3: CASSSRKASGRYEQYF
DNA: TGTGCCAGCAGTTCACGGAAGGCTAGCGGGAGGTACGAGCAGTACTTC

size: -
D: -
length: 15
J: TRBJ1-1
V: TRBV28
CDR3: CASSFPRTGGTEAFF
DNA: TGTGCCAGCAGTTTTCCTAGAACGGGGGGGACTGAAGCTTTCTTT

size: once
D: -
length: 13
J: TRBJ2-7
V: TRBV7-9
CDR3: CASTPAGYHEQYF
DNA: TGTGCCAGCACCCCGGCGGGGTACCACGAGCAGTACTTC

size: -
D: -
length: 14
J: TRBJ1-1
V: TRBV19
CDR3: CASSIGQISTEAFF
DNA: TGTGCCAGTAGTATAGGGCAGATTTCCACTGAAGCTTTCTTT

size: -
D: -
length: 11
J: TRBJ2-1
V: TRBV20-1
CDR3: CSASLPTEQFF
DNA: TGCAGTGCTAGCCTTCCTACGGAGCAGTTCTTC

size: -
D: TRBD1
length: 14
J: TRBJ2-7
V: TRBV27
CDR3: CASSPPGTGGEQYF
DNA: TGTGCCAGCAGTCCCCCCGGGACAGGGGGCGAGCAGTACTTC

size: -
D: TRBD2
length: 14
J: TRBJ2-3
V: TRBV19
CDR3: CASRSGRAGDTQYF
DNA: TGTGCCAGTAGGAGCGGGAGGGCGGGAGATACGCAGTATTTT

size: -
D: -
length: 12
J: TRBJ1-6
V: TRBV2
CDR3: CASSLGFTPLHF
DNA: TGTGCCAGCAGCTTGGGCTTCACACCCCTCCACTTT

size: few
D: -
length: 14
J: TRBJ2-3
V: TRBV27
CDR3: CASSTRLRGDTQYF
DNA: TGTGCCAGCAGTACCCGACTGCGCGGAGATACGCAGTATTTT

size: -
D: TRBD1
length: 16
J: TRBJ1-2
V: TRBV5-1
CDR3: CASSLAANRGGYGYTF
DNA: TGCGCCAGCAGCTTGGCCGCGAACAGGGGAGGTTATGGCTACACCTTC

size: -
D: -
length: 15
J: TRBJ2-3
V: TRBV5-4
CDR3: CASSLAASGTDTQYF
DNA: TGTGCCAGCAGCTTGGCCGCTAGCGGCACAGATACGCAGTATTTT

size: -
D: -
length: 13
J: TRBJ1-5
V: TRBV19
CDR3: CASSSGSIQPQHF
DNA: TGTGCCAGTAGTAGCGGGTCTATCCAGCCCCAGCATTTT

size: -
D: -
length: 14
J: TRBJ2-2
V: TRBV14
CDR3: CASSQGRYTGELFF
DNA: TGTGCCAGCAGCCAAGGTCGGTACACCGGGGAGCTGTTTTTT

size: once
D: TRBD2
length: 16
J: TRBJ2-5
V: TRBV4-2
CDR3: CASSLTSGGSQETQYF
DNA: TGTGCCAGCAGCCTGACTAGCGGGGGATCCCAAGAGACCCAGTACTTC